This TCR beta chain appears in the sequencing data of a study of blood T cell repertoires in COVID-19. The CDR3 runs to 14 residues. Germline CDR1 reads SEHNR; CDR2 reads FQNEAQ (reference sequence). V was clipped by 5 bases and J by 3 bases, with 13 bases between them. As processed by the authors: Amplification with reference gene primers provided the estimates of nucleated cell counts. Method: immunoSEQ multiplex PCR; TCRdb's copy keeps in-frame clones and lacks some. That table supplies the V and J calls and clone size; D and trimming were determined from the DNA. The table lists roughly 250,000 clones, roughly 85% of them singletons.

The source of this sequence is a woman in her 30s who had recovered from COVID-19. Sample: PBMCs or T cells enriched from blood (not recorded which). This rearrangement joins TRBV7-9 to TRBJ1-2; D unclear. CDR3 coding DNA: TGTGCCAGCAGCGCCTCCCTGGCGGACTATGGCTACACCTTC. This gives the protein CASSASLADYGYTF.